One sample yielded the 5 T cell receptor beta chains listed below, sequenced in a study of cytomegalovirus exposure and HLA in healthy donors (dated by TCRdb to 2017 to 2019). The library was obtained by the immunoSEQ multiplex PCR assay. The multiplex PCR relied on a mix of 60 forward primers for TCR Vbeta segments and 13 reverse primers for TCR Jbeta segments. The table was pulled from immuneACCESS by TCRdb, which kept in-frame rearrangements only. Such tables lose some clones; where checked, under half of the loss comes from unresolved V genes, and the rest has no known cause. The sample table contains roughly 100,000 clones; only one count was recorded for 70% to 75% of them. The ten biggest clones cover roughly a sixth of the sample. Sample: PBMCs. The receptors derive from a young woman in good health and CMV-seropositive.

V usage is TRBV7-9 and J usage is TRBJ1-2, with TRBD1 matching over 8 bases. The CDR3 runs to 14 residues. The germline gives CDR1 SEHNR, CDR2 FQNEAQ (reference sequence). With 2 bases clipped from V and 6 bases from J, the junction kept 5 bases outside the gene matches. CDR3 sequence reads: CASSLKSGGDGYTF. The CDR3 nucleotides read TGTGCCAGCAGCTTAAAGTCAGGGGGCGATGGCTACACCTTC.

The chain combines TRBV10-3 with TRBJ2-2; 13 bases line up with TRBD2. The CDR3 is 16 residues long. The J segment lost 5 bases and the V segment lost 6 bases, leaving 6 bases of the junction unmatched. Germline values: CDR1 ENHRY, CDR2 SYGVKD. CDR3 region: CAIREGLAGDTGELFF. In DNA, the CDR3 is TGTGCCATCAGGGAAGGACTAGCGGGAGATACCGGGGAGCTGTTTTTT.

The rearrangement uses TRBV5-1 and TRBJ1-1; D unresolved. V was clipped by 0 bases and J by 1 base, with 10 bases between them. This CDR3 has 15 amino acids. Germline CDR1 and CDR2: SGHRS and YFSETQ. CDR3 in amino acids: CASSLVAGGNTEAFF. Written as DNA, the CDR3 is TGCGCCAGCAGCTTGGTGGCGGGCGGGAACACTGAAGCTTTCTTT.

The V call is TRBV7-9, the J call TRBJ2-5; 10 nucleotides match TRBD2. The ends lost 6 bases at V and 3 bases at J; junction bases unmatched: 10. CDR1 is SEHNR, CDR2 FQNEAQ, per germline (reference sequence). The CDR3 is made up of 16 amino acids. The CDR3 DNA is TGTGCCAGCAGGTCGACCGGGACTAGCGAAAAAGAGACCCAGTACTTC. This codes for CASRSTGTSEKETQYF.

This clone was found a few times. The V call is TRBV19, the J call TRBJ1-1, with TRBD1 as a possible D gene (6 bases). The CDR3 spans 13 residues. The V and J ends lost 8 bases and 2 bases respectively, with 12 bases between them. Per the germline V gene, CDR1 is LNHDA and CDR2 is SQIVND (reference sequence). CDR3 bases: TGTGCCAGTTCACAGGGACCCAACACTGAAGCTTTCTTT. As protein: CASSQGPNTEAFF.